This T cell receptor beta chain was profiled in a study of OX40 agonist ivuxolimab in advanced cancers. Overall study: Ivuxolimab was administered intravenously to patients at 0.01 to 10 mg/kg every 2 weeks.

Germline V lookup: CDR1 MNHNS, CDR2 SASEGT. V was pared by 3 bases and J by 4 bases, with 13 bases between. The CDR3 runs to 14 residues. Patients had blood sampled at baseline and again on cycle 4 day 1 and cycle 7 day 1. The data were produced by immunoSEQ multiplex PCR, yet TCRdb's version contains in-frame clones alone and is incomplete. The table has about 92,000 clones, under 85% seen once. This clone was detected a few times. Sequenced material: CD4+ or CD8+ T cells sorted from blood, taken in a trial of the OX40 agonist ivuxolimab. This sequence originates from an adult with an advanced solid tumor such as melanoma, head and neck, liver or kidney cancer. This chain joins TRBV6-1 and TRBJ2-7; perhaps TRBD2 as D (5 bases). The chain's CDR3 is CASSDEGPRYEQYF. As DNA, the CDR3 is TGTGCCAGCAGTGACGAGGGCCCTAGGTACGAGCAGTACTTC.